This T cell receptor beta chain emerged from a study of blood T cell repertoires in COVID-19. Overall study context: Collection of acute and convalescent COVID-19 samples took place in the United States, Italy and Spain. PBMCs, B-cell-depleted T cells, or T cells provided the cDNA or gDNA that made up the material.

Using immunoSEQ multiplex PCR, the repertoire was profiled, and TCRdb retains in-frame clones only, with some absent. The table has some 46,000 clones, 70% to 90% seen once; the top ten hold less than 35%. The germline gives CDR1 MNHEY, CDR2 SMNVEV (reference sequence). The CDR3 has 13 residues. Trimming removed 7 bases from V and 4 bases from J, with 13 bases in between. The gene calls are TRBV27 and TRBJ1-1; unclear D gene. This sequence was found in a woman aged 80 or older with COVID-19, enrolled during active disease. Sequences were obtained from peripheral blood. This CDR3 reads CASTERSRTEAFF. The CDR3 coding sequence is TGTGCCAGCACCGAGAGATCCCGCACTGAAGCTTTCTTT.